The clone carrying this T cell receptor beta chain has a single count. V was pared by 0 bases and J by 4 bases, with 10 bases between. Germline values: CDR1 LGHDT, CDR2 YNNKEL (reference sequence). The CDR3 is 15 residues long. Authors' analysis steps: For nucleated cells, counts were estimated from reference gene primer amplification. Here immunoSEQ multiplex PCR was the method, and the copy in TCRdb shows in-frame clones only, minus some. V, J and clone size reflect that table, while D and trimming were determined from the DNA. The data show about 140,000 clones, over 75% seen once. The sample belongs to a study of blood T cell repertoires in COVID-19. Study background: Spain, Italy and the United States supplied samples that represented acute and convalescent COVID-19. T cells, B-cell-depleted T cells, or PBMCs provided the cDNA or gDNA that served as material.

The genes are TRBV3-1 (or the pseudogene TRBV3-2) and TRBJ2-1; D is undetermined. This TCR was recovered from a woman aged 45-65 years with acute or convalescent COVID-19. What was sequenced was peripheral blood. The CDR3 nucleotides read TGTGCCAGCAGCCAAGATTCTGTACGGTACAATGAGCAGTTCTTC. Protein sequence: CASSQDSVRYNEQFF.